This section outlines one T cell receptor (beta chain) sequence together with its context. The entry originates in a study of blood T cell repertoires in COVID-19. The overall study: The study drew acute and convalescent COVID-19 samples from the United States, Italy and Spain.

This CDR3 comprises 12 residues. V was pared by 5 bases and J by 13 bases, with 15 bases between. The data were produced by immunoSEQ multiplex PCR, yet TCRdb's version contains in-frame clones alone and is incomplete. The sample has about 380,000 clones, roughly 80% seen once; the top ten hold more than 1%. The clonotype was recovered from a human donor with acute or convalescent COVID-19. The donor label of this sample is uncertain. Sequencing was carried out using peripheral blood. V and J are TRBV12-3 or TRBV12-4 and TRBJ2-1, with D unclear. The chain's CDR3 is CASSQRPADQFF. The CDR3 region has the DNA TGTGCCAGCAGTCAGCGACCAGCCGACCAGTTCTTC.